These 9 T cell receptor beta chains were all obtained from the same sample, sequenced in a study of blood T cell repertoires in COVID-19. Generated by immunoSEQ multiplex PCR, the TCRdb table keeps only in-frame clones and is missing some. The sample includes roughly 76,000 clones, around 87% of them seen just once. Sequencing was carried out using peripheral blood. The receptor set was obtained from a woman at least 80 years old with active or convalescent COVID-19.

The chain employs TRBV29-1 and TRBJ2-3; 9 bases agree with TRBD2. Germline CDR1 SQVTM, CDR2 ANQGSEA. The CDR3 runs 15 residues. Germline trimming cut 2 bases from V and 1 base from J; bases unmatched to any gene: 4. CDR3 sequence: CSVELLAGRTDTQYF. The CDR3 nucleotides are TGCAGCGTTGAACTCCTAGCGGGGCGCACAGATACGCAGTATTTT.

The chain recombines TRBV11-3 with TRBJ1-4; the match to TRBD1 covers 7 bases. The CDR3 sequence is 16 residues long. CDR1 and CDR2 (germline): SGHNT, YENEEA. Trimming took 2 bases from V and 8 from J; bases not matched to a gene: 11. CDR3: CASSLSTETGREKLFF. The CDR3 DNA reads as TGTGCCAGCAGCTTAAGCACGGAGACAGGGCGCGAAAAACTGTTTTTT.

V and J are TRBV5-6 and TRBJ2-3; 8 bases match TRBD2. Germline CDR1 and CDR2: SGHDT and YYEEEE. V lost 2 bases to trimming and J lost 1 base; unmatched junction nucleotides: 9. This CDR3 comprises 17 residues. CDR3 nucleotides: TGTGCCAGCAGCTTCTATCGGGGGGGCCCTGGCACAGATACGCAGTATTTT. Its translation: CASSFYRGGPGTDTQYF.

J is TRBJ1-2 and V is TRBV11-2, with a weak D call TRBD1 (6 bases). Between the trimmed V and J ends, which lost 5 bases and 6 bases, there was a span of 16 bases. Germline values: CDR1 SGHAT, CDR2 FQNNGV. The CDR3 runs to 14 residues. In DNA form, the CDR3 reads TGTGCCAGCAGCCCGAGCCGGGGGGGCCATGGCTACACCTTC. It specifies CASSPSRGGHGYTF.

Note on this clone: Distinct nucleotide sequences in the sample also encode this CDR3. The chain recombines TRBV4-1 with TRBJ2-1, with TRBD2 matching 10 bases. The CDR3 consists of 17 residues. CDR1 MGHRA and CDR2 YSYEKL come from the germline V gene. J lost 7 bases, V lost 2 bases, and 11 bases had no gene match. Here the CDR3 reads CASSQLLRAGGGNEQFF. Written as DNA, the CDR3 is TGCGCCAGCAGCCAACTTCTCCGAGCGGGGGGGGGAAATGAGCAGTTCTTC.

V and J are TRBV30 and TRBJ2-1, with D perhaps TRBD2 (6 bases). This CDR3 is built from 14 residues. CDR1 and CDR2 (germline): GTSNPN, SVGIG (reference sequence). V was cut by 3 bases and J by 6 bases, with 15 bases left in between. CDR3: CAWSSGTQGNEQFF. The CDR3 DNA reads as TGTGCCTGGAGCTCCGGGACTCAGGGCAATGAGCAGTTCTTC.

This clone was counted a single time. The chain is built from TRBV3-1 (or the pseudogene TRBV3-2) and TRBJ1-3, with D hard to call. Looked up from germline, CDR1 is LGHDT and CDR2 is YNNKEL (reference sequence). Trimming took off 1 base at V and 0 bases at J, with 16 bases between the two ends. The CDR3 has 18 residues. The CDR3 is CASSQAWTQLSSGNTIYF. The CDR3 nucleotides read TGTGCCAGCAGCCAAGCTTGGACTCAACTGAGCTCTGGAAACACCATATATTTT.

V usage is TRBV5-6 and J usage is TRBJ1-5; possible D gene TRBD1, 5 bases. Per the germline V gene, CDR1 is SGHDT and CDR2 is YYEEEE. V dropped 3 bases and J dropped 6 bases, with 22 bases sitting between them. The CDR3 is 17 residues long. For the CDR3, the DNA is TGTGCCAGCAGCTCCCGCCGGGACTCAGCGGCATCTCAGCCCCAGCATTTT. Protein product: CASSSRRDSAASQPQHF.

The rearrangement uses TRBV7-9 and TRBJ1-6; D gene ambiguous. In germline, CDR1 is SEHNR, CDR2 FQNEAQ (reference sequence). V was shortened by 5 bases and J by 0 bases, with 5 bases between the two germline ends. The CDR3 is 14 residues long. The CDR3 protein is CASSASSYNSPLHF. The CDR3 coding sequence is TGTGCCAGCAGCGCGAGCTCCTATAATTCACCCCTCCACTTT.